The sequence of this T cell receptor (beta chain) was determined in a study of naive and memory T cell subsets. Findings and limits, study-wide: This RNA-based method may be sensitive to activation-related transcript changes.

Ligated cDNA underwent four rounds of PCR with nested alpha and beta constant region primers and SP2. Reverse transcription of blood and skin TCR RNA was primed at alpha and beta constant regions. TCRdb ran MiXCR on the 5' RACE reads and lists one entry per CDR3 protein. The profile covers approximately 49,000 distinct CDR3 sequences, with around 5% appearing a single time and around 0.8% taken by the ten largest. V dropped 4 bases and J dropped 4; count of bases not matched to a gene: 7. CDR1 and CDR2 from the germline V gene are GTSNPN and SVGIG (reference sequence). CDR3 length equals 14 residues. Ten or more counts support this clonotype. Its target is unknown. An oligonucleotide containing a UMI was ligated to the 3' end of TCR cDNA. Adult healthy volunteers gave 2.5 ml peripheral blood for whole-blood RNA.

The V and J genes are TRBV30 and TRBJ1-2; 9 bases map to TRBD1. The clonotype comes from a female donor in good health. The CDR3 DNA follows: TGTGCCTGGAATGAAGGGACAGGGACCTATGGCTACACCTTC. This translates into CAWNEGTGTYGYTF.